This T cell receptor (beta chain) was profiled in a study of cytomegalovirus exposure and HLA in healthy donors. Background on the study: Within the Caucasian-associated ancestry cluster were 81% of the roughly 430 genotyped donors.

Researchers ran the PCR with 60 Vbeta and 13 Jbeta primers. The protocol was immunoSEQ multiplex PCR, while the TCRdb copy is restricted to in-frame clones and leaves out a portion. The sample records over 150,000 clones, 70% to 75% being singletons. About this clone: What it binds is not known.

Points from the study as a whole: Follow-up analysis found HLA locus-dependent TCR association rates, highest for DRB1 and lowest for HLA-C.

Sequencing input: PBMCs. The source of this sequence is a young man in good health and CMV-seropositive.

The CDR3 loop reads CASSLGRGGTDTQYF. CDR3 sequence (DNA): TGTGCCAGCAGCTTAGGGCGGGGGGGCACAGATACGCAGTATTTT. This rearrangement joins TRBV5-8 to TRBJ2-3, with 8 bases matching TRBD2. This CDR3 region has 15 residues. The junction had 3 bases not matched to a gene; V was cut back by 2 bases and J by 1 base. The germline V gene has CDR1 SGHTS and CDR2 YDEGEE.